These 3 T cell receptor beta chains came from one sample sequenced in a study of CXCR3-negative and CXCR3-positive naive CD8 T cells (dated by TCRdb to 2018 to 2020). General conclusions and limits of the study: TRB CDR3s from CXCR3-positive naive cells showed higher hydrophobicity (lower Kidera factor 4), lower energy, and higher strength and volume indices than CXCR3-negative naive cells.

For these TCRs, the target antigens are not known. The instrument given in TCRdb is NextSeq 550. The Human TCR Profiling Kit (MiLaboratory) was used to make UMI-labeled 5' RACE TRB cDNA libraries. TCRdb reprocessed the reads, reporting each CDR3 protein sequence once and no DNA. This sample's table carries about 89,000 distinct CDR3 sequences. The ten largest clones add up to approximately 0.54% of the sample. The sample was naive CXCR3+ CD8+ T cells from blood. Taken with the paper, the label for cell subset or site translates to: CD45RO-CCR7+CD27+CD95- naive CD8+ T cells expressing CXCR3 (TNR3+). The receptors derive from a human donor in good health. Some clones in this sample may be carry-over from other donors' samples.

Here the CDR3 reads CASSLWWEGTGELFF. V and J are TRBV28 and TRBJ2-2; TCRdb's D gene call, TRBD2, goes unchecked for lack of DNA. Germline V gene lookup returns CDR1 MDHEN and CDR2 SYDVKM. CDR3 size: 15 residues.

The chain has TRBV7-8 and TRBJ2-7; TCRdb's D gene call, TRBD1, goes unchecked for lack of DNA. The germline CDR1 and CDR2 sequences are SGHVS and FQNEAQ. The CDR3 covers 15 residues. This CDR3 is CASSLLSGGIYEQYF.

The chain is built from TRBV6-2 or TRBV6-3 and TRBJ2-7. There are 15 residues in the CDR3. CDR1 MNHEY and CDR2 SVGEGT come from the germline V gene. The CDR3 reads CASSYTDRASYEQYF.